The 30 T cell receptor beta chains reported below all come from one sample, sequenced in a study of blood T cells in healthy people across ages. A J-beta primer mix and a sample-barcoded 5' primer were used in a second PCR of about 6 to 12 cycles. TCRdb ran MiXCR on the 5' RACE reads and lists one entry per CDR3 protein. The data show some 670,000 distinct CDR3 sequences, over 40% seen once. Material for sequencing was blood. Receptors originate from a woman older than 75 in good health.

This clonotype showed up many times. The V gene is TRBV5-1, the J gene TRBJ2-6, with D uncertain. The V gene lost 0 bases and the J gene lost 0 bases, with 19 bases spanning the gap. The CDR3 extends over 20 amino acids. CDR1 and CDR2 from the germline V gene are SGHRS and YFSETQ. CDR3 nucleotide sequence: TGCGCCAGCAGCTTGGATTGGGCTCAAAGGGATCGCTCTGGGGCCAACGTCCTGACTTTC. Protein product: CASSLDWAQRDRSGANVLTF.

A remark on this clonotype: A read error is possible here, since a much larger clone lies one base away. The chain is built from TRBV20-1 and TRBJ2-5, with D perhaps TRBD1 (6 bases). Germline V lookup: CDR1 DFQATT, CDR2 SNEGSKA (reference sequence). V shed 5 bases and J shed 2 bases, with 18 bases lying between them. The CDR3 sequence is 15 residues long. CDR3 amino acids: CSADPGQLWQETQYF. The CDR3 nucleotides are TGCAGTGCTGACCCGGGACAACTTTGGCAAGAGACCCAGTACTTC.

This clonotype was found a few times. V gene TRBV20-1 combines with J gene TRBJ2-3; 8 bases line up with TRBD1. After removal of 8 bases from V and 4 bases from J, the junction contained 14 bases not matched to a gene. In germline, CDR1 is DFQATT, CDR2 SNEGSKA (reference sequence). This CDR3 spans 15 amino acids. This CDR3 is CSFRQGSGLADTQYF. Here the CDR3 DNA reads TGCAGTTTCCGACAGGGGAGTGGTTTGGCAGATACGCAGTATTTT.

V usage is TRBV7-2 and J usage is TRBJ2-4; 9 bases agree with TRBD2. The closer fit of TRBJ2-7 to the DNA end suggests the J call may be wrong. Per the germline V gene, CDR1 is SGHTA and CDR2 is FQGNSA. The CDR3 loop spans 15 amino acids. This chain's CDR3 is CASSLVSGGSYEQYF. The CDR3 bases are TGTGCCAGCAGCTTAGTTAGCGGGGGTAGCTACGAGCAGTACTTC.

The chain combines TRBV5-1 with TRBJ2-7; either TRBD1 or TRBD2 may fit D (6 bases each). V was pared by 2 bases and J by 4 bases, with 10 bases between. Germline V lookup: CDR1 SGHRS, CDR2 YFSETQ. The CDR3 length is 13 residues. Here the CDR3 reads CASSFEGGYEQYF. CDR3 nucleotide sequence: TGCGCCAGCAGCTTCGAAGGGGGGTACGAGCAGTACTTC.

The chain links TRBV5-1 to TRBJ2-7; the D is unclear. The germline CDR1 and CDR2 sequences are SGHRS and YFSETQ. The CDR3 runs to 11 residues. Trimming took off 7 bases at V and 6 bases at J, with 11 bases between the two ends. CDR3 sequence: CASPRTSEQYF. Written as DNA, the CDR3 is TGCGCCAGCCCAAGGACGAGCGAGCAGTACTTC.

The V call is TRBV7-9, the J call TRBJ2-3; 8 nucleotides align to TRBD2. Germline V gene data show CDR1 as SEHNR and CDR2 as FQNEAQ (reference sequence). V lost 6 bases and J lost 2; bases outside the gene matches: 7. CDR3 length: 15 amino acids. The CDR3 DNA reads TGTGCCAGCAGTGGTCCGGGACTAGACACAGATACGCAGTATTTT. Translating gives CASSGPGLDTDTQYF.

The CDR3, as DNA: TGTGCCAGCAGCCAACCAGGTGGCGGAGAGACCCAGTACTTC. Amino acids: CASSQPGGGETQYF. This chain uses TRBV4-2 with TRBJ2-5; D unresolved. With 2 bases removed from V and 4 bases from J, the gap between germline ends came to 11 bases. The CDR3 is 14 residues long. The germline gives CDR1 LGHNA, CDR2 YNFKEQ.

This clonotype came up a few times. The CDR3 DNA follows: TGCAGTGCTACGGGGACTGATTTCACCGGGGAGCTGTTTTTT. Translated, it gives CSATGTDFTGELFF. The chain has TRBV20-1 and TRBJ2-2; D is possibly TRBD2 (6 bases). The CDR3 extends over 14 amino acids. CDR1 and CDR2 (germline): DFQATT, SNEGSKA (reference sequence). Trimming pared 4 bases from V and 4 bases from J, leaving 13 bases between.

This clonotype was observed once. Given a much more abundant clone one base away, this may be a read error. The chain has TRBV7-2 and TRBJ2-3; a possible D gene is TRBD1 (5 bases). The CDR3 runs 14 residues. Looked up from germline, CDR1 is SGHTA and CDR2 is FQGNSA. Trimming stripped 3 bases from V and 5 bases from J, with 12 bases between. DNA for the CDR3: TGTGCCAGCAGCTTGGGTAGGGGCATAGATACGCAGTATTTT. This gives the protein CASSLGRGIDTQYF. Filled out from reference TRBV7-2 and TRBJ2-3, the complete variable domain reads GAGVSQSPSNKVTEKGKDVELRCDPISGHTALYWYRQSLGQGLEFLIYFQGNSAPDKSGLPSDRFSAERTGGSVSTLTIQRTQQEDSAVYLCASSLGRGIDTQYFGPGTRLTVL.

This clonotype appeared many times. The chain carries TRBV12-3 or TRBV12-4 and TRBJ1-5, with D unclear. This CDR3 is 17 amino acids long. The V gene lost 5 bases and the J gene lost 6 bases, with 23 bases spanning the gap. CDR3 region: CASSPSATIGGFQPQHF. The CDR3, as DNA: TGTGCCAGCAGTCCATCGGCCACTATCGGTGGCTTTCAGCCCCAGCATTTT.

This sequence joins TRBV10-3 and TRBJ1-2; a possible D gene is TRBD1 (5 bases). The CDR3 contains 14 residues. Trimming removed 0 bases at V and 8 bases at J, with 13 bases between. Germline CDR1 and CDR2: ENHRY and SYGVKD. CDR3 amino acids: CAISESLLGEGYTF. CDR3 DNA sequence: TGTGCCATCAGTGAGTCCCTCCTAGGGGAAGGCTACACCTTC.

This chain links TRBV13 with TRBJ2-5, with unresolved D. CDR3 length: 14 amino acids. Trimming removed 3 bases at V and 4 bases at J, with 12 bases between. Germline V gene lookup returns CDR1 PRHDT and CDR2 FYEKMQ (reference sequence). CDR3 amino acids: CASSFMADRETQYF. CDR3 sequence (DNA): TGTGCCAGCAGCTTCATGGCAGACCGAGAGACCCAGTACTTC. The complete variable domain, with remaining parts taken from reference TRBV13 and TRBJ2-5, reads AAGVIQSPRHLIKEKRETATLKCYPIPRHDTVYWYQQGPGQDPQFLISFYEKMQSDKGSIPDRFSAQQFSDYHSELNMSSLELGDSALYFCASSFMADRETQYFGPGTRLLVL.

CDR3 coding DNA: TGCGCCAGCAGCCCGCTCGGCGGAACTTCCTACGAGCAGTACTTC. Translation: CASSPLGGTSYEQYF. The chain recombines TRBV5-1 with TRBJ2-7, with D hard to call. Trimming removed 4 bases at V and 1 base at J, with 15 bases between. The CDR3 is 15 amino acids. Germline CDR1 reads SGHRS; CDR2 reads YFSETQ.

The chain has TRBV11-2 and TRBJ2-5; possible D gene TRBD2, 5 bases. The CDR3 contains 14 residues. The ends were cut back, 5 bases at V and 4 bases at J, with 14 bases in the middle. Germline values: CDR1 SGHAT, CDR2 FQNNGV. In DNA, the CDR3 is TGTGCCAGCAGCATTAGGACTCGGACAGAGACCCAGTACTTC. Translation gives CASSIRTRTETQYF.

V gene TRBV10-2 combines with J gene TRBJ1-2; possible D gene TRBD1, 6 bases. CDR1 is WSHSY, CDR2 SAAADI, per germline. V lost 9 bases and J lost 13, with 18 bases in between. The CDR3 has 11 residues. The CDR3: CASSEGGRSTF. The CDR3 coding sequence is TGCGCCAGTTCTGAGGGGGGGAGGTCCACCTTC.

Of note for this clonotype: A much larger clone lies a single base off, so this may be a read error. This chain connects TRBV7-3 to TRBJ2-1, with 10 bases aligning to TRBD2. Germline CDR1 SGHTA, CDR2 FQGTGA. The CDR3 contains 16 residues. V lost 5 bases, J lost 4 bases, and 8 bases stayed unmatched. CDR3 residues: CASSPRALAGYNEQFF. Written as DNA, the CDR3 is TGTGCCAGCAGCCCGCGGGCACTAGCGGGGTACAATGAGCAGTTCTTC.

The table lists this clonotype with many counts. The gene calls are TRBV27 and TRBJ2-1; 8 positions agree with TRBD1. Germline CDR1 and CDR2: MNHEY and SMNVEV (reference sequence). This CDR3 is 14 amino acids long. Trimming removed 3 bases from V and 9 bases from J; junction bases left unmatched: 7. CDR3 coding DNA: TGTGCCAGCAGTTTTTCCAGGGGGCAGGGTGAGCAGTTCTTC. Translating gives CASSFSRGQGEQFF.

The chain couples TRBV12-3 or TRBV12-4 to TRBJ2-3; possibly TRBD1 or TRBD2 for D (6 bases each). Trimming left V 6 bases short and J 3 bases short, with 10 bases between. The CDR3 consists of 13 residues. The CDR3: CASSRGQTDTQYF. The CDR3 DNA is TGTGCCAGCAGCCGGGGGCAAACAGATACGCAGTATTTT.

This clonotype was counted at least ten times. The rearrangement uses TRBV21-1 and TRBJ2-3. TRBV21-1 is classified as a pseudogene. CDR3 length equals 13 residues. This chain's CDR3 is CASSKATTDTQYF. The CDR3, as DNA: TGTGCCAGCAGCAAAGCGACCACAGATACGCAGTATTTT.

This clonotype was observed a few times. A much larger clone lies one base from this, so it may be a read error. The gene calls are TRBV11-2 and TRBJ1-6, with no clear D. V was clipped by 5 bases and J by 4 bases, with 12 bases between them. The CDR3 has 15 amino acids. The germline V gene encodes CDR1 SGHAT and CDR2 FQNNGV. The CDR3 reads CASSPVAGYNSPLHF. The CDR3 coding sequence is TGTGCCAGCAGCCCGGTGGCTGGATATAATTCACCCCTCCACTTT.

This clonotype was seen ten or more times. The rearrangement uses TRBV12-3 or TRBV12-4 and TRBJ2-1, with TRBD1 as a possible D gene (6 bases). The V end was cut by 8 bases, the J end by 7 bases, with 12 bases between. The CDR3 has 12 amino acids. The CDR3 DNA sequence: TGTGCCAGCGGGACAAATTGGAATGAGCAGTTCTTC. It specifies CASGTNWNEQFF.

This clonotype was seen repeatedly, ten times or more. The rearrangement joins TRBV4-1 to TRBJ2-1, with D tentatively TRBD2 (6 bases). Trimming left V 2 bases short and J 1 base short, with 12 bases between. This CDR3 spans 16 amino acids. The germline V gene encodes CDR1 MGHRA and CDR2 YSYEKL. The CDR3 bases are TGCGCCAGCAGCCAATCCGGACTACCTTCCTACAATGAGCAGTTCTTC. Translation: CASSQSGLPSYNEQFF.

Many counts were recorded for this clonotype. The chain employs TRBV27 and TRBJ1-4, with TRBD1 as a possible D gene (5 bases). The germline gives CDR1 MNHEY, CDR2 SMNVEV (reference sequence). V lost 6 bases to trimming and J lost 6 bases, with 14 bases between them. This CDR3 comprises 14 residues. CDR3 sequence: CASRRGIEYEKLFF. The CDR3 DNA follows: TGTGCCAGCAGGAGGGGAATAGAGTATGAAAAACTGTTTTTT. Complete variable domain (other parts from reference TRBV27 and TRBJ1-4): EAQVTQNPRYLITVTGKKLTVTCSQNMNHEYMSWYRQDPGLGLRQIYYSMNVEVTDKGDVPEGYKVSRKEKRNFPLILESPSPNQTSLYFCASRRGIEYEKLFFGSGTQLSVL.

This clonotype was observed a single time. The CDR3, as DNA: TGTGCCAGCAGCCAAGGGGGGGTAAACACAGATACGCAGTATTTT. This sequence encodes CASSQGGVNTDTQYF. The chain carries TRBV28 and TRBJ2-3; TRBD2 might be the D (7 bases). The CDR3 has 15 amino acids. Germline loops: CDR1 MDHEN, CDR2 SYDVKM. Trimming removed 6 bases at V and 2 bases at J, with 15 bases between. The variable domain in full, completed from reference TRBV28 and TRBJ2-3, reads DVKVTQSSRYLVKRTGEKVFLECVQDMDHENMFWYRQDPGLGLRLIYFSYDVKMKEKGDIPEGYSVSREKKERFSLILESASTNQTSMYLCASSQGGVNTDTQYFGPGTRLTVL.

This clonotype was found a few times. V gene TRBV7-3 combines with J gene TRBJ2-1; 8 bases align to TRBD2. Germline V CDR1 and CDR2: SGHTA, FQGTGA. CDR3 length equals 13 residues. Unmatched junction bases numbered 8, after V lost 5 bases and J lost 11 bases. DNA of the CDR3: TGTGCCAGCAGCCACTCCGGGGGGGGTCAGCAGTTCTTC. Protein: CASSHSGGGQQFF.

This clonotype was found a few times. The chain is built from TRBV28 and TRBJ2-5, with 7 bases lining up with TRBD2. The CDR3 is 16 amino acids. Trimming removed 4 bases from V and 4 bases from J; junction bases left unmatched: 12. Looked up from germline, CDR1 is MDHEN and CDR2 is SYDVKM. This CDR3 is CASSSLGGWGRETQYF. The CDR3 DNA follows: TGTGCCAGCAGTTCCCTCGGGGGGTGGGGCCGAGAGACCCAGTACTTC. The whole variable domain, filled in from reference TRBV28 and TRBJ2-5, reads DVKVTQSSRYLVKRTGEKVFLECVQDMDHENMFWYRQDPGLGLRLIYFSYDVKMKEKGDIPEGYSVSREKKERFSLILESASTNQTSMYLCASSSLGGWGRETQYFGPGTRLLVL.

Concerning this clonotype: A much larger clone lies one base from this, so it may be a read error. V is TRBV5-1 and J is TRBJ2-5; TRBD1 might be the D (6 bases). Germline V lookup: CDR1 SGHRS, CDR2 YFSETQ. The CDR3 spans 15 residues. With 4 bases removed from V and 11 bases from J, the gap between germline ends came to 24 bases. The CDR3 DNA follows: TGCGCCAGCAGCCTGGGACATAATGGTGGCCATGAGCAGTACTTC. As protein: CASSLGHNGGHEQYF.

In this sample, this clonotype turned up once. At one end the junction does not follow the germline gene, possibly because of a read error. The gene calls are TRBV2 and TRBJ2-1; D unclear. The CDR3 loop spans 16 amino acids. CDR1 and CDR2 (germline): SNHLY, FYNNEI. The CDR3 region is CASSEALRALYNEQNF. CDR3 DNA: TGTGCCAGCAGTGAAGCGCTTCGGGCCCTATACAATGAGCAGAACTTC.

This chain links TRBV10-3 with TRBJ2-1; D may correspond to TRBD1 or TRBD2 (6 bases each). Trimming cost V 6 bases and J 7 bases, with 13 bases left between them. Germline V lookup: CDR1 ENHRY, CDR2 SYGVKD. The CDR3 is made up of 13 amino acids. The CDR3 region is CAISGGGTNEQFF. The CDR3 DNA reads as TGTGCCATCAGCGGTGGCGGGACAAATGAGCAGTTCTTC.